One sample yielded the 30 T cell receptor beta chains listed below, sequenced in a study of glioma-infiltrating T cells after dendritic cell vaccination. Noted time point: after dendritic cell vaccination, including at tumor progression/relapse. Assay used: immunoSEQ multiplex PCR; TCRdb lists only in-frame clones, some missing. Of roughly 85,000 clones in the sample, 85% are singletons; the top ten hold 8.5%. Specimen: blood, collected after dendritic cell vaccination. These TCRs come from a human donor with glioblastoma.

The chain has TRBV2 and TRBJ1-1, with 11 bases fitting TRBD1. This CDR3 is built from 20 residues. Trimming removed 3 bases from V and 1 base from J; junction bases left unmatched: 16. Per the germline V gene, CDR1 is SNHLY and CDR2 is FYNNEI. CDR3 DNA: TGTGCCAGCAGTGATCGATTCCTCGGGACAGGGGGTTCGTCGAACACTGAAGCTTTCTTT. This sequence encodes CASSDRFLGTGGSSNTEAFF.

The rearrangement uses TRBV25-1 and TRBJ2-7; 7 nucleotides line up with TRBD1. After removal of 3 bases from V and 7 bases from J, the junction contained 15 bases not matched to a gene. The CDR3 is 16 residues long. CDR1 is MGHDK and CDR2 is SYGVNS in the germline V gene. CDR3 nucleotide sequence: TGTGCCAGCAGTGATCCCCTCCGGGACAGATCTAGGGAGCAGTACTTC. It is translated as CASSDPLRDRSREQYF.

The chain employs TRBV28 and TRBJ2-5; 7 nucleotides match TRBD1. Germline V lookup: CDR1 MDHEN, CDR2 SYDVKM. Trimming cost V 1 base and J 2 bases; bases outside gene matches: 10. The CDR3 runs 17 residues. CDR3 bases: TGTGCCAGCAGTTTATCCGGAACGGGACAGACACAAGAGACCCAGTACTTC. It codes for CASSLSGTGQTQETQYF.

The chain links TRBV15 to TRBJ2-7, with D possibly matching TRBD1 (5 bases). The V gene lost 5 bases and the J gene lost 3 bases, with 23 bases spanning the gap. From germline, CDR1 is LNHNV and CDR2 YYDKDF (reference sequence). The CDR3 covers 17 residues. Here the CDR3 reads CATSRDHYTGPSYEQYF. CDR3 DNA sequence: TGTGCCACCAGCCGCGACCATTACACAGGACCGAGCTACGAGCAGTACTTC.

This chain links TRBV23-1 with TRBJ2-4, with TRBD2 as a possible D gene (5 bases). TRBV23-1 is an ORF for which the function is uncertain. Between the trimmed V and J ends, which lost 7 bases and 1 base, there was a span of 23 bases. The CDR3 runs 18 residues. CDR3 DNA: TGCGCCAGCATCGAACCCGGACTGGACTGTTGGGCCAAAAACATTCAGTACTTC. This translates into CASIEPGLDCWAKNIQYF.

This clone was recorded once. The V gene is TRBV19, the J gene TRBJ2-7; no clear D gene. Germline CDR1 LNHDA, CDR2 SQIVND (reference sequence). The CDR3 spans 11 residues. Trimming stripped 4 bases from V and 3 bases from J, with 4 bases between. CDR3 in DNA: TGTGCCAGTAGTACAGGCTACGAGCAGTACTTC. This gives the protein CASSTGYEQYF.

CDR3 coding DNA: TGTGCCAGCAGCGTAGGGGGGACTATAGCCAAAAACATTCAGTACTTC. Translated, it gives CASSVGGTIAKNIQYF. This sequence joins TRBV9 and TRBJ2-4; 7 nucleotides line up with TRBD2. There are 16 residues in the CDR3. The trim removed 0 bases at V and 0 bases at J, leaving 3 bases unmatched. Per germline, CDR1 SGDLS and CDR2 YYNGEE.

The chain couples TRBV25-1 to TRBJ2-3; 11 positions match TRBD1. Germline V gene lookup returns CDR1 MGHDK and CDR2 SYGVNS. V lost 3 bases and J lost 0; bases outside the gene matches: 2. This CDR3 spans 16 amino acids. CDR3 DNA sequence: TGTGCCAGCAGTGAGGACAGGGGGCAGAGCACAGATACGCAGTATTTT. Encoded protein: CASSEDRGQSTDTQYF.

The CDR3, as DNA: TGTGCCAGCAGCTTAGCCGGACAGGGGGCGGAGACCCAGTACTTC. This translates into CASSLAGQGAETQYF. The chain uses TRBV7-9 and TRBJ2-5, with 11 positions matching TRBD1. CDR1 and CDR2 from the germline V gene are SEHNR and FQNEAQ (reference sequence). There are 15 residues in the CDR3. V dropped 0 bases and J dropped 5; count of bases not matched to a gene: 2.

The CDR3 DNA reads as TGTGCCAGTAGTATAGCCTCGGACAGGGTGAATGAGCAGTTCTTC. Encoded protein: CASSIASDRVNEQFF. The gene calls are TRBV19 and TRBJ2-1, with TRBD1 matching 8 bases. The CDR3 totals 15 residues. V was clipped by 1 base and J by 7 bases; unmatched bases: 6. Germline lookup yields CDR1 LNHDA and CDR2 SQIVND (reference sequence).

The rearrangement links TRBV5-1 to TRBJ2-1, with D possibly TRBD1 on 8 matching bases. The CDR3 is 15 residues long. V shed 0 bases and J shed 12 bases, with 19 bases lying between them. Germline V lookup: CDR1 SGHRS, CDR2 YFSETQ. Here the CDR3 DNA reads TGCGCCAGCAGCTTGGGCGGACAGGGCGGGGGCTCGCAGTTCTTC. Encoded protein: CASSLGGQGGGSQFF. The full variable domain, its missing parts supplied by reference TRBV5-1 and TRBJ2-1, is KAGVTQTPRYLIKTRGQQVTLSCSPISGHRSVSWYQQTPGQGLQFLFEYFSETQRNKGNFPGRFSGRQFSNSRSEMNVSTLELGDSALYLCASSLGGQGGGSQFFGPGTRLTVL.

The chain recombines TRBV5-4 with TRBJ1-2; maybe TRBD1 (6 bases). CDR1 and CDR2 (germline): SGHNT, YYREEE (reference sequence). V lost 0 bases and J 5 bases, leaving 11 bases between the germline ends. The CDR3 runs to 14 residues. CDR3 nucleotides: TGTGCCAGCAGCTTGGGGGACATAGGTTATGGCTACACCTTC. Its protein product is CASSLGDIGYGYTF.

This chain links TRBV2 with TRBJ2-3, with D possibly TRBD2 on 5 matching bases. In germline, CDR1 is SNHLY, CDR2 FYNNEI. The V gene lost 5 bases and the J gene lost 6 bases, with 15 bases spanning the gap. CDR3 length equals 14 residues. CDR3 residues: CASSYVPGSDTQYF. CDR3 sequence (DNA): TGTGCCAGCAGTTACGTCCCGGGAAGTGATACGCAGTATTTT.

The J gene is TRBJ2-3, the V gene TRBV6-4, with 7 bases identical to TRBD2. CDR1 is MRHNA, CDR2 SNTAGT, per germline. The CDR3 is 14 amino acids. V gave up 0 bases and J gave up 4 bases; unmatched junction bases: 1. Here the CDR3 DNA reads TGTGCCAGCAGTGACTCGGGGGGGGCAGATACGCAGTATTTT. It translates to CASSDSGGADTQYF.

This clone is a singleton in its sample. In DNA, the CDR3 is TGTGCCAGCAGCTTAGACCGTGGGACAGGGAGAAGTTACGAGCAGTACTTC. Protein product: CASSLDRGTGRSYEQYF. The chain couples TRBV7-2 to TRBJ2-7; 9 positions match TRBD1. V was clipped by 1 base and J by 4 bases; unmatched bases: 11. Germline lookup yields CDR1 SGHTA and CDR2 FQGNSA. The CDR3 extends over 17 amino acids.

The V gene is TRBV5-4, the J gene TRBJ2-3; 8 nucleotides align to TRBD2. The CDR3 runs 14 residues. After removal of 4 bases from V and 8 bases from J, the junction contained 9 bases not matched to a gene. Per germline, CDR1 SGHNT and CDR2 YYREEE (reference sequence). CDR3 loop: CASSPSAGVGTQYF. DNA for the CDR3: TGTGCCAGCAGCCCCTCAGCGGGAGTCGGTACGCAGTATTTT.

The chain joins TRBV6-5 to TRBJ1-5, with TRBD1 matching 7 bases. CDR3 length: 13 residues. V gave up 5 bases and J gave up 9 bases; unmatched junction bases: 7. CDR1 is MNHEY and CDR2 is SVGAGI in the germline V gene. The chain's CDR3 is CASSPQGLGPQHF. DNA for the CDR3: TGTGCCAGCAGTCCACAGGGGCTAGGGCCCCAGCATTTT.

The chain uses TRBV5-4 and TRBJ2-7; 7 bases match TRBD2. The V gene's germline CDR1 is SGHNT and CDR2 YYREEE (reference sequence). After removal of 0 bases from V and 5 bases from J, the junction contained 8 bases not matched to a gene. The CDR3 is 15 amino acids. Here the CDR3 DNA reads TGTGCCAGCAGCTTGGCCGGGCAGGGAGGGGACGAGCAGTACTTC. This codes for CASSLAGQGGDEQYF.

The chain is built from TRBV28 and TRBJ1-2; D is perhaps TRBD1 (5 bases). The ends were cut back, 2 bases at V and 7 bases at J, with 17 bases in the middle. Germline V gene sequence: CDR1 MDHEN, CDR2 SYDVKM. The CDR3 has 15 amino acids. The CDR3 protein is CASSLIGQGRSGYTF. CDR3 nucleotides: TGTGCCAGCAGTTTAATTGGGCAGGGAAGGTCTGGCTACACCTTC.

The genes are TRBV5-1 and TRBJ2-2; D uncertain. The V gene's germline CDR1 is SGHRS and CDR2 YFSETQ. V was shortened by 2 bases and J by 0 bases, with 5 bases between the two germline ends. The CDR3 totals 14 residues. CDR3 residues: CASSLQPNTGELFF. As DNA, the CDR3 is TGCGCCAGCAGCTTACAACCGAACACCGGGGAGCTGTTTTTT.

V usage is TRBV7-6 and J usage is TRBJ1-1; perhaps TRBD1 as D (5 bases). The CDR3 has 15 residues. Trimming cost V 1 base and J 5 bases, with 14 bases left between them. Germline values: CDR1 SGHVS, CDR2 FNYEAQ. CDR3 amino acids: CASSLVPGSGTEAFF. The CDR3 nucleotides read TGTGCCAGCAGCTTAGTTCCAGGGTCTGGAACTGAAGCTTTCTTT.

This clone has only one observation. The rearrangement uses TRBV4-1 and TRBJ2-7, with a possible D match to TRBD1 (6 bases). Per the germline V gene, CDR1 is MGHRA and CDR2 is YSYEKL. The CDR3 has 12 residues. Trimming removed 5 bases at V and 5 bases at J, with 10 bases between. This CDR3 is CASSYTGNEQYF. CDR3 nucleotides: TGCGCCAGCAGCTACACAGGGAACGAGCAGTACTTC.

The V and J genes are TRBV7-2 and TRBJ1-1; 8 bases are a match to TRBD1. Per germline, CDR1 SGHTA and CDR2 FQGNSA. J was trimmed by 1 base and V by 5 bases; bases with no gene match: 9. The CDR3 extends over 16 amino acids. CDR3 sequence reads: CASSPRTGLKNTEAFF. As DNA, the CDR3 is TGTGCCAGCAGCCCCCGGACAGGGCTCAAGAACACTGAAGCTTTCTTT.

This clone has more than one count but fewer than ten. In nucleotides, the CDR3 is TGTGCCAGCAGCTTAGCATCCGGGTCTAATGAAAAACTGTTTTTT. This sequence encodes CASSLASGSNEKLFF. The V and J genes are TRBV7-9 and TRBJ1-4; D is undetermined. Trimming cost V 0 bases and J 3 bases, with 8 bases left between them. CDR3 size: 15 residues. CDR1 is SEHNR, CDR2 FQNEAQ, per germline (reference sequence).

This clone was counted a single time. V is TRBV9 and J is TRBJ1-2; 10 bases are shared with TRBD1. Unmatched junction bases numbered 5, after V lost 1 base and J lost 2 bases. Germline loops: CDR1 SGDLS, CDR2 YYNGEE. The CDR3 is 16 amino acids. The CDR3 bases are TGTGCCAGCAGCGTAAGGGGGACAGGGGCAAACTATGGCTACACCTTC. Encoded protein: CASSVRGTGANYGYTF.

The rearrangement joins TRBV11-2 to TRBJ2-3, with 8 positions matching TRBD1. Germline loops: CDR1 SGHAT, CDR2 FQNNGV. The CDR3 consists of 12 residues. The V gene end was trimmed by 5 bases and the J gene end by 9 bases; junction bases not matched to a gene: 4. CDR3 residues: CASSPTGDTQYF. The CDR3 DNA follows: TGTGCCAGCAGCCCGACAGGGGACACGCAGTATTTT.

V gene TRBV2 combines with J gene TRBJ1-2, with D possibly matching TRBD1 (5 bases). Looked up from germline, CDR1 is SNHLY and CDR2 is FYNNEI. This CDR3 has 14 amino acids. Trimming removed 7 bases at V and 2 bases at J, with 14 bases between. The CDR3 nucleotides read TGTGCCAGCAAGCCAGGGTTTCAGAACTATGGCTACACCTTC. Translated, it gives CASKPGFQNYGYTF. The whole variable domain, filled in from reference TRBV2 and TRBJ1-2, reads EPEVTQTPSHQVTQMGQEVILRCVPISNHLYFYWYRQILGQKVEFLVSFYNNEISEKSEIFDDQFSVERPDGSNFTLKIRSTKLEDSAMYFCASKPGFQNYGYTFGSGTRLTVV.

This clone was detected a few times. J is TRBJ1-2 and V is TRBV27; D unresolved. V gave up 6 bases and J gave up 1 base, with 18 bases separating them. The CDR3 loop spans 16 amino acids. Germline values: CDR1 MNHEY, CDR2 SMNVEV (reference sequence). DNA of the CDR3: TGTGCCAGCAGCCCAATTTATGAGGGAGTTAACTATGGCTACACCTTC. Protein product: CASSPIYEGVNYGYTF.

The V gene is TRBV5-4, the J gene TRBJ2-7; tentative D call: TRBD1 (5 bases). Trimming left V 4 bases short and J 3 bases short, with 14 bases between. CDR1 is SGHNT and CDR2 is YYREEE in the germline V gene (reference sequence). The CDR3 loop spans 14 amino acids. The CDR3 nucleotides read TGTGCCAGCAGCAAAGAAACAGGTATCTACGAGCAGTACTTC. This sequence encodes CASSKETGIYEQYF.

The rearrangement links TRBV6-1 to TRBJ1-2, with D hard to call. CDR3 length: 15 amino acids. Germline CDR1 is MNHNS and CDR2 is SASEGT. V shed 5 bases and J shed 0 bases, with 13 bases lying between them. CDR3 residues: CASSPRQATNYGYTF. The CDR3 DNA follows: TGTGCCAGCAGTCCCCGGCAGGCTACTAACTATGGCTACACCTTC.